This TCR beta chain was sequenced during a study of blood T cell repertoires in COVID-19. Study-level information: Acute and convalescent COVID-19 samples came from the United States, Italy and Spain. T cells, B-cell-depleted T cells, or PBMCs supplied cDNA or gDNA.

The V segment lost 2 bases and the J segment 8 bases; nucleotides outside the gene matches: 6. Germline loops: CDR1 SGHVS, CDR2 FQNEAQ. The CDR3 has 15 amino acids. In the authors' workflow: Quantification of nucleated cells was approximated via reference gene primer amplification. Using immunoSEQ multiplex PCR, the repertoire was profiled, and TCRdb retains in-frame clones only, with some absent. The V and J calls and clone size come from that table; D and trimming were worked out from the DNA. Altogether approximately 130,000 clones are present, more than 75% being singletons, with the ten largest covering approximately 2.3%.

The sequence derives from a woman in her forties or fifties with acute or convalescent COVID-19. Sequences were obtained from peripheral blood. The V and J genes are TRBV7-8 and TRBJ1-2, with 12 positions matching TRBD1. CDR3 DNA sequence: TGTGCCAGCAGCTTAAGGGGACAGGGGGCGGGAGGCTACACCTTC. Residues: CASSLRGQGAGGYTF.